This is a list of T cell receptor beta chains from one sample in a study of blood T cells in healthy people across ages. Each CDR3 protein is one row after TCRdb ran MiXCR on the 5' RACE reads. The sample records around 2 million distinct CDR3 sequences, roughly two fifths being singletons. The sequenced sample was blood. The receptors derive from a human donor in good health. CDR3s include the opening cysteine and the closing phenylalanine or tryptophan. The order of the fields is CDR3 length, V gene, J gene, D gene, clone size, CDR3 protein, CDR3 DNA. D genes are given only for firm matches. Clone size appears in some rows only: once, few, many, or a class for an expanded clone.

>14|TRBV10-3|TRBJ1-2|TRBD1|-
CAITAGTDSYGYTF
TGTGCCATCACTGCCGGGACAGACAGCTATGGCTACACCTTC
>19|TRBV12-5|TRBJ2-1|TRBD1|few
CASGLVRGQESPSHNEQFF
TGTGCTAGTGGTTTGGTAAGGGGACAGGAGTCCCCCAGTCACAATGAGCAGTTCTTC
>15|TRBV7-3|TRBJ1-1|-|-
CASSRTGFVIAEAFF
TGTGCCAGCAGCCGTACAGGGTTCGTAATAGCTGAAGCTTTCTTT
>16|TRBV5-1|TRBJ2-7|-|-
CASSLDWASNSYEQYF
TGCGCCAGCAGCTTGGACTGGGCCTCAAACTCCTACGAGCAGTACTTC
>11|TRBV6-6|TRBJ2-7|-|-
CASSTGSQQYF
TGTGCCAGCAGTACAGGGTCCCAGCAGTACTTC
>14|TRBV6-5|TRBJ2-3|-|few
CASSYSRATDTQYF
TGTGCCAGCAGTTACAGCAGGGCCACAGATACGCAGTATTTT
>14|TRBV7-2|TRBJ2-7|TRBD1|-
CASSPTGARNEQYF
TGTGCCAGCAGCCCGACAGGGGCAAGAAACGAGCAGTACTTC
>14|TRBV7-2|TRBJ1-1|-|-
CASSPAGGCTEAFF
TGTGCCAGCAGCCCGGCGGGTGGGTGTACTGAAGCTTTCTTT
>18|TRBV5-5|TRBJ1-3|TRBD1|-
CASSLSGTGFYSGNTIYF
TGTGCCAGCAGCTTATCCGGGACAGGGTTTTACTCTGGAAACACCATATATTTT
>13|TRBV6-5|TRBJ1-5|-|-
CASSQGPNQPQHF
TGTGCCAGCAGTCAGGGGCCGAATCAGCCCCAGCATTTT
>15|TRBV3-1|TRBJ2-1|-|-
CASSHVGGRSNEQFF
TGTGCCAGCAGCCATGTCGGGGGTCGTAGTAATGAGCAGTTCTTT
>15|TRBV29-1|TRBJ2-3|TRBD2|-
CSVSKSGVRTDTRYF
TGCAGCGTCTCTAAAAGCGGGGTGCGCACAGATACGCGGTATTTT
>13|TRBV12-3/TRBV12-4|TRBJ2-5|-|few
CASSLSEDFGQYF
TGTGCCAGCAGCCTGTCAGAGGATTTCGGGCAGTACTTC
>11|TRBV20-1|TRBJ1-1|-|-
CSASNRAGAFF
TGCAGTGCTTCGAACAGGGCTGGAGCTTTCTTT
>15|TRBV4-1|TRBJ2-3|-|-
CASSQHTRTPDTQYF
TGCGCCAGCAGCCAACATACTAGAACCCCAGATACGCAGTATTTT
>17|TRBV5-8|TRBJ2-7|-|few
CASAFNLDGGALYEQYF
TGTGCCAGCGCCTTCAACCTCGATGGCGGGGCCCTCTACGAGCAGTACTTC
>12|TRBV7-2|TRBJ2-7|-|-
CASSSAIYEQYF
TGTGCCAGCAGCTCAGCAATCTACGAGCAGTACTTC
>16|TRBV20-1|TRBJ1-1|TRBD1|-
CSPNEGQGAVGTEAFF
TGCAGTCCAAATGAGGGACAGGGGGCGGTTGGCACTGAAGCTTTCTTT
>16|TRBV7-2|TRBJ2-5|TRBD2|few
CASSPQWAGGQETQYF
TGTGCCAGCAGCCCCCAGTGGGCGGGGGGGCAAGAGACCCAGTACTTC
>15|TRBV6-6|TRBJ2-1|TRBD2|-
CASSLAGRTYNEQFF
TGTGCCAGCAGTTTAGCGGGGAGAACCTACAATGAGCAGTTCTTC
>14|TRBV11-3|TRBJ2-3|-|many
CASSFSGGVDTQYF
TGTGCCAGCAGCTTCTCCGGGGGTGTAGATACGCAGTATTTT
>14|TRBV2|TRBJ2-3|-|few
CASSPWTITDTQYF
TGTGCCAGCAGTCCTTGGACTATAACAGATACGCAGTATTTT
>15|TRBV7-2|TRBJ2-7|-|-
CASSGTWGLHYEQYF
TGTGCCAGCAGCGGGACCTGGGGCCTGCACTACGAGCAGTACTTC
>15|TRBV12-3/TRBV12-4|TRBJ2-3|-|-
CASSSPRIFTDTQYF
TGTGCCAGCAGTTCCCCCCGGATATTTACAGATACGCAGTATTTT
>13|TRBV6-5|TRBJ2-3|-|-
CASMEPGPGTQYF
TGTGCCAGCATGGAGCCCGGCCCGGGTACGCAGTATTTT
>14|TRBV2|TRBJ2-5|-|-
CASAYLGSQETQYF
TGTGCCAGCGCGTACCTGGGCAGCCAAGAGACCCAGTACTTC
>14|TRBV28|TRBJ2-4|-|few
CASGSGVTKNIQYF
TGTGCCAGCGGATCAGGGGTAACCAAAAACATTCAGTACTTC
>12|TRBV10-3|TRBJ2-7|-|few
CAVSDGDYEQYF
TGTGCCGTGTCGGACGGAGACTACGAGCAGTACTTC
>15|TRBV7-2|TRBJ1-1|-|few
CASSPLGVMNTEAFF
TGTGCCAGCAGCCCTTTAGGGGTTATGAACACTGAAGCTTTCTTT
>16|TRBV4-2|TRBJ2-3|-|-
CASSRRLEGIPDTQYF
TGTGCCAGCAGCCGACGACTAGAGGGGATCCCGGATACGCAGTATTTT
>13|TRBV21-1|TRBJ2-7|-|few
CASSSRQVPEQYF
TGTGCCAGCAGCTCCAGACAGGTCCCCGAGCAGTACTTC
>18|TRBV28|TRBJ2-7|TRBD2|-
CASSLGGRTSGAPYEQYF
TGTGCCAGCAGTTTGGGGGGCCGGACTAGCGGGGCCCCCTACGAGCAGTACTTC
>14|TRBV2|TRBJ2-7|TRBD1|-
CATTPGQTFYEQYF
TGTGCCACAACACCGGGACAGACGTTCTACGAGCAGTACTTC
>16|TRBV7-2|TRBJ2-7|TRBD1|few
CASSHDTGTVSYGQYF
TGTGCCAGCAGCCACGACACCGGGACAGTCTCCTACGGGCAGTACTTC
>14|TRBV6-2/TRBV6-3|TRBJ1-5|-|-
CASSYGTGDQPQHF
TGTGCCAGCAGTTACGGGACCGGGGATCAGCCCCAGCATTTT
>12|TRBV7-9|TRBJ2-3|-|few
CASRVATDTQYF
TGTGCCTCAAGGGTGGCCACAGATACGCAGTATTTT
>15|TRBV12-3/TRBV12-4|TRBJ2-7|TRBD1|few
CASSNRTGGRYEQYF
TGTGCCAGCAGTAACAGGACAGGTGGCAGATACGAGCAGTACTTC
>12|TRBV12-3/TRBV12-4|TRBJ1-5|-|-
CASSITGQPQHF
TGTGCCAGCAGTATCACGGGTCAGCCCCAGCATTTT
>14|TRBV20-1|TRBJ2-5|TRBD1|-
CSASGRGRVETQYF
TGCAGTGCTAGCGGCAGGGGGCGGGTAGAGACCCAGTACTTC
>11|TRBV20-1|TRBJ1-2|TRBD1|-
CSANQGGGYTF
TGCAGTGCTAACCAGGGGGGTGGCTACACCTTC
>16|TRBV6-5|TRBJ2-5|TRBD2|-
CASSYWSGGREETQYF
TGTGCCAGCAGTTACTGGTCGGGAGGAAGGGAAGAGACCCAGTACTTC
>13|TRBV12-3/TRBV12-4|TRBJ1-4|TRBD1|few
CASTPGQHEKLFF
TGTGCCAGCACTCCGGGACAGCATGAAAAACTGTTTTTT
>16|TRBV7-7|TRBJ2-2|-|-
CASSAGPAINTGELFF
TGTGCCAGCAGCGCCGGGCCGGCGATAAACACCGGGGAGCTGTTTTTT
>15|TRBV28|TRBJ2-7|TRBD2|-
CASRFTSGASYEQYF
TGTGCCAGCAGATTTACTAGCGGGGCCTCCTACGAGCAGTACTTC
>18|TRBV6-2/TRBV6-3|TRBJ1-6|-|-
CASSYSMGPSSYNSPLHF
TGTGCCAGCAGTTACTCGATGGGGCCGAGCTCCTATAATTCACCCCTCCACTTT
>15|TRBV20-1|TRBJ2-3|-|once
CSARDPLAVPDTQYF
TGCAGTGCTAGAGACCCCCTAGCTGTGCCAGATACGCAGTATTTT
>14|TRBV10-3|TRBJ2-5|-|-
CAIRPDGGQETQYF
TGTGCCATCAGGCCGGACGGGGGACAAGAGACCCAGTACTTC
>14|TRBV12-3/TRBV12-4|TRBJ2-1|-|few
CASQVQGLDNEQFF
TGTGCCAGCCAAGTACAGGGTTTGGACAATGAGCAGTTCTTC
>13|TRBV9|TRBJ1-1|-|-
CASSVGDGTEAFF
TGTGCCAGCAGCGTAGGAGACGGCACTGAAGCTTTCTTT
>14|TRBV28|TRBJ1-1|-|-
CASSFWTTDAEAFF
TGTGCCAGCAGTTTCTGGACGACGGACGCTGAAGCTTTCTTT
>15|TRBV15|TRBJ2-1|-|-
CATSTRDIRYNEQFF
TGTGCCACCAGCACCCGGGACATACGCTACAATGAGCAGTTCTTC
>10|TRBV29-1|TRBJ2-1|-|-
CSLARDEQFF
TGCAGTCTAGCACGGGATGAGCAGTTCTTC
>15|TRBV5-1|TRBJ2-5|-|-
CASSLDSTGGETQYF
TGCGCCAGCAGCTTGGATTCGACCGGGGGAGAGACCCAGTACTTC
>15|TRBV6-1|TRBJ2-5|-|-
CASRVAGGARETQYF
TGTGCCAGCAGAGTCGCCGGGGGAGCACGAGAGACCCAGTACTTC
>16|TRBV6-5|TRBJ2-1|-|-
CASSPETGSSYNEQFF
TGTGCCAGCAGCCCGGAGACGGGAAGCTCCTACAATGAGCAGTTCTTC